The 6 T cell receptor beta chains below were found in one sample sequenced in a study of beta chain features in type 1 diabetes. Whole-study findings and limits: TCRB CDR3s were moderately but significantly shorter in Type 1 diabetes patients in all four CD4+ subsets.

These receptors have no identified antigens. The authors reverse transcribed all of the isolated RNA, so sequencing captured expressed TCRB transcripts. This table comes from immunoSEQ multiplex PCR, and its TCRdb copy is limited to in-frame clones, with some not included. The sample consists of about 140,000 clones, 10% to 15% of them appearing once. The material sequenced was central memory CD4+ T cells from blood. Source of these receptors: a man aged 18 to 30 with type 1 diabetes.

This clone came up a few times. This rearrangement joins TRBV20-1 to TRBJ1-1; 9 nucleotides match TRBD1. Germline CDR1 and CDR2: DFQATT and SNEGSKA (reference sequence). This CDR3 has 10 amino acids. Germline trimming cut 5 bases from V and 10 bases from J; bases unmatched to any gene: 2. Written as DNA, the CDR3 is TGCAGTGCTGGGGACAGGGTAGCTTTCTTT. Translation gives CSAGDRVAFF.

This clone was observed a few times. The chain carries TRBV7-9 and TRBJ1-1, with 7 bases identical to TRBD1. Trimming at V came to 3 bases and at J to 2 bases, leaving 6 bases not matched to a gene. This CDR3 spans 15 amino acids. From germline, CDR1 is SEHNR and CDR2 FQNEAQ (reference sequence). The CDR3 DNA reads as TGTGCCAGCAGCTTCGGAGGGGGCTCCAACACTGAAGCTTTCTTT. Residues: CASSFGGGSNTEAFF.

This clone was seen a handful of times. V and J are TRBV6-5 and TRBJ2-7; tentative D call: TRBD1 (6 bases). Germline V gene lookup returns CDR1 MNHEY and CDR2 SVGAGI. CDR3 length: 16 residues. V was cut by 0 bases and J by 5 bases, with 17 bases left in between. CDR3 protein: CASSYSRRTVSDEQYF. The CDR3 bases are TGTGCCAGCAGTTACTCTCGTCGGACAGTCTCGGACGAGCAGTACTTC.

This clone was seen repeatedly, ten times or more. CDR3 region: CASRLQGNEQFF. In DNA, the CDR3 is TGTGCCAGCAGACTACAGGGAAATGAGCAGTTCTTC. The V call is TRBV27, the J call TRBJ2-1; D may be TRBD1 (6 bases). Looked up from germline, CDR1 is MNHEY and CDR2 is SMNVEV (reference sequence). V was pared by 6 bases and J by 7 bases, with 10 bases between. There are 12 residues in the CDR3.

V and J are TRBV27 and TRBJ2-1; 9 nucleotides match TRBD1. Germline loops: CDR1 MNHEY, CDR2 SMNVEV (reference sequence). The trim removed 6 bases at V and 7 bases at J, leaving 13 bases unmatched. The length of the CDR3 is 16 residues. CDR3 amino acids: CASRKPGQGGGNEQFF. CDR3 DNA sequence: TGTGCCAGCAGAAAACCGGGACAGGGCGGAGGGAATGAGCAGTTCTTC.

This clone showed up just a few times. CDR3 sequence (DNA): TGTGCCTGGAGGGGCATTGGATTGGGCCTAGGCTACGAGCAGTACTTC. Encoded protein: CAWRGIGLGLGYEQYF. The genes are TRBV30 and TRBJ2-7, with D unclear. Germline V gives CDR1 GTSNPN, CDR2 SVGIG (reference sequence). The CDR3 spans 16 residues. Trimming stripped 3 bases from V and 3 bases from J, with 21 bases between.